The rows below give T cell receptor beta chains drawn from one sample of a study of sequential checkpoint blockade in melanoma. The data were produced by immunoSEQ multiplex PCR, yet TCRdb's version contains in-frame clones alone and is incomplete. The sample comprises about 2,000 clones, under 25% of which are singletons, and about 22% rests with the top ten. The sample here was tumor tissue (inferred from file names), taken from a patient given nivolumab and ipilimumab in sequence. The origin of the receptors is a human donor with melanoma. Each CDR3 is given with its conserved first and last residue. A D gene is named only where the DNA matches it firmly. Some rows have no size entry. The others give once, few or many, or a class for an expanded clone.

j_call d_call v_call clone_size cdr3_aa cdr3_nt
TRBJ2-3 TRBD1 TRBV9 few CASSSTGENTQYF TGTGCCAGCAGCTCAACAGGGGAAAATACGCAGTATTTT
TRBJ1-5 - TRBV6-8 medium-sized CASSPDPSNQPQHF TGTGCCAGCAGCCCCGACCCTAGCAATCAGCCCCAGCATTTT
TRBJ2-3 - TRBV9 medium-sized CASSVAGQGRGTDTQYF TGTGCCAGCAGCGTAGCTGGTCAGGGACGAGGCACAGATACGCAGTATTTT
TRBJ2-7 - TRBV9 medium-sized CASSVGQSYEQYF TGTGCCAGCAGCGTAGGGCAGTCCTACGAGCAGTACTTC
TRBJ1-2 - TRBV6-8 - CASSYPPRPTNYGYTF TGTGCCAGCAGTTACCCCCCCCGGCCGACTAACTATGGCTACACCTTC
TRBJ1-5 TRBD1 TRBV7-7 - CASSPGQGTREPQHF TGTGCCAGCAGCCCCGGACAGGGGACCCGGGAGCCCCAGCATTTT
TRBJ2-1 - TRBV6-8 few CASRYRDGSYNEQFF TGTGCCAGCAGATACCGGGACGGCTCCTACAATGAGCAGTTCTTC
TRBJ1-4 - TRBV11-3 medium-sized CASNPSLTVGGEKLFF TGTGCCAGCAACCCTTCTCTGACAGTAGGAGGGGAAAAACTGTTTTTT
TRBJ1-3 - TRBV6-7 - CASSDMSASGNTIYF TGTGCCAGCAGTGATATGTCGGCCTCTGGAAACACCATATATTTT
TRBJ1-2 - TRBV5-1 few CASSFQGRLYGYTF TGCGCCAGCAGCTTTCAGGGGCGCCTCTATGGCTACACCTTC
TRBJ2-2 - TRBV11-3 medium-sized CASSLVASTGELFF TGTGCCAGCAGCTTAGTGGCCAGTACCGGGGAGCTGTTTTTT
TRBJ1-1 - TRBV19 - CASSRNTEAFF TGTGCCAGTAGTAGGAACACTGAAGCTTTCTTT
TRBJ2-5 - TRBV29-1 - CSVGLSGETQYF TGCAGCGTTGGCCTTAGTGGGGAGACCCAGTACTTC
TRBJ1-1 TRBD1 TRBV18 - CASSPRTGNTEAFF TGTGCCAGCTCACCCCGGACAGGGAACACTGAAGCTTTCTTT
TRBJ1-2 - TRBV12-5 - CASTKATANYGYTF TGTGCCAGTACTAAGGCGACTGCTAACTATGGCTACACCTTC
TRBJ1-2 - TRBV6-8 few CASSLTDNYGYTF TGTGCCAGCAGCCTGACAGATAACTATGGCTACACCTTC
TRBJ1-1 - TRBV11-3 medium-sized CASSGSGSMNTEAFF TGTGCCAGCAGCGGAAGTGGGAGCATGAACACTGAAGCTTTCTTT
TRBJ2-7 - TRBV19 few CASSTGFPYEQYF TGTGCCAGTAGTACAGGATTCCCCTACGAGCAGTACTTC
TRBJ2-2 - TRBV6-8 - CASSFPRGRSTGELFF TGTGCCAGCAGTTTTCCCCGCGGCAGGAGCACCGGGGAGCTGTTTTTT
TRBJ2-3 TRBD2 TRBV5-1 once CASSQGTRTDTQYF TGCGCCAGCAGCCAAGGGACTAGAACAGATACGCAGTATTTT
TRBJ1-6 TRBD1 TRBV10-2 once CASSGGTGTRVEPLHF TGCGCCAGCAGTGGGGGGACAGGGACTCGGGTAGAACCCCTCCACTTT
TRBJ1-5 TRBD1 TRBV19 - CASTPLGQGLNQPQHF TGTGCCAGTACCCCGCTGGGACAGGGACTCAATCAGCCCCAGCATTTT
TRBJ2-2 - TRBV6-8 - CAITELADTGELFF TGTGCCATCACAGAATTAGCGGACACCGGGGAGCTGTTTTTT
TRBJ2-1 TRBD2 TRBV9 - CASSVEASGHNEQFF TGTGCCAGCAGCGTAGAGGCTAGCGGACACAATGAGCAGTTCTTC
TRBJ2-7 TRBD1 TRBV6-8 few CAGRTGPYEQYF TGTGCCGGACGGACAGGGCCCTACGAGCAGTACTTC
TRBJ1-5 - TRBV30 - CAWGHLNQPQHF TGTGCCTGGGGACACCTCAATCAGCCCCAGCATTTT
TRBJ1-4 TRBD1 TRBV25-1 medium-sized CASSEPGTGNEKLFF TGTGCCAGCAGTGAACCCGGGACAGGGAATGAAAAACTGTTTTTT
TRBJ2-5 - TRBV30 few CAWSVRRVQETQYF TGTGCCTGGAGTGTACGACGGGTCCAGGAGACCCAGTACTTC
TRBJ1-1 - TRBV11-3 few CASTPGDRMNTEAFF TGTGCCAGCACCCCAGGAGACAGGATGAACACTGAAGCTTTCTTT
TRBJ2-2 - TRBV6-8 few CASSGRDLNTGELFF TGTGCCAGCAGTGGTAGGGACTTAAACACCGGGGAGCTGTTTTTT